This paragraph reports one TCR beta chain. Per the original methods: The authors estimated nucleated cell counts from reference gene primer amplification. Profiled with immunoSEQ multiplex PCR; TCRdb holds only in-frame clones, not every one. D and trimming were read from the DNA, whereas the V and J calls and clone size are those reported in that table. The sample holds 300,000 to 350,000 clones; about 90% are singletons and the top ten take less than 3.5%. This record belongs to a study of blood T cell repertoires in COVID-19. Overall study: Collection of acute and convalescent COVID-19 samples took place in the United States, Italy and Spain. Sources were T cells, B-cell-depleted T cells, or PBMCs; the material itself was cDNA or gDNA.

Trimming took 5 bases from V and 9 from J; bases not matched to a gene: 5. Per the germline V gene, CDR1 is MGHRA and CDR2 is YSYEKL. The CDR3 sequence is 15 residues long. Sequencing was done on a sample of peripheral blood. The sequence derives from a woman aged 18-35 years who had recovered from COVID-19. The chain carries TRBV4-1 and TRBJ2-1; 15 positions agree with TRBD2. CDR3 loop: CASSDTGLAGGEQFF. CDR3 sequence (DNA): TGCGCCAGCAGCGATACGGGACTAGCGGGAGGTGAGCAGTTCTTC.